The 18 T cell receptor beta chains below come from one sample, sequenced in a study of blood T cell repertoires in COVID-19. Measured with immunoSEQ multiplex PCR; TCRdb has only the in-frame clones, and not every one. The data hold about 260,000 clones, with around nine tenths observed a single time. Sequencing input: peripheral blood. The receptors derive from a man between 35 and 55 years old who had recovered from COVID-19.

This clone was detected only once. The chain combines TRBV5-4 with TRBJ2-7; D may be TRBD2 (6 bases). Germline CDR1 SGHNT, CDR2 YYREEE (reference sequence). This CDR3 comprises 15 residues. V was trimmed by 4 bases and J by 2 bases, leaving 16 bases between them. The CDR3: CASSLTGTATYEQYF. The CDR3 nucleotides read TGTGCCAGCAGCCTAACCGGGACTGCAACCTACGAGCAGTACTTC.

A single count supports this clone. The genes are TRBV21-1 and TRBJ2-7; whether TRBD1, the table's D call, matches the DNA was not checked. TRBV21-1 is an annotated pseudogene. This CDR3 comprises 14 residues. The CDR3 is CASSKVDTPYEQYF. CDR3 in DNA: TGTGCCAGCAGCAAAGTAGACACCCCCTACGAGCAGTACTTC.

The chain joins TRBV7-2 to TRBJ2-2; 7 bases are a match to TRBD2. There are 15 residues in the CDR3. From germline, CDR1 is SGHTA and CDR2 FQGNSA. V gave up 6 bases and J gave up 6 bases; unmatched junction bases: 10. The CDR3 coding sequence is TGTGCCAGCAGAGCGGGACGTGGAAGGGCCGGGGAGCTGTTTTTT. Translating it yields CASRAGRGRAGELFF.

The CDR3 DNA is TGTGCCAGCGTCCCGCTAATCGGGCCCCAGCATTTT. It specifies CASVPLIGPQHF. The rearrangement links TRBV21-1 to TRBJ1-5. TRBV21-1 is a documented pseudogene. This CDR3 region has 12 residues.

V and J are TRBV29-1 and TRBJ1-1, with 8 nucleotides matching TRBD1. This CDR3 is built from 11 residues. In germline, CDR1 is SQVTM, CDR2 ANQGSEA. J gave up 5 bases and V 7 bases, and 3 bases lay outside the gene matches. CDR3 protein: CSGDRGTEAFF. In nucleotides, the CDR3 is TGCAGCGGTGACAGGGGAACTGAAGCTTTCTTT.

V and J are TRBV12-3 or TRBV12-4 and TRBJ2-7; no definite D call. CDR3 length: 12 amino acids. V was cut by 3 bases and J by 4 bases, with 7 bases left in between. The CDR3 spells CASSLQVYEQYF. The DNA of the CDR3 is TGTGCCAGCAGTTTGCAGGTTTACGAGCAGTACTTC.

J is TRBJ2-2 and V is TRBV11-2; perhaps TRBD2 as D (6 bases). Germline V gives CDR1 SGHAT, CDR2 FQNNGV. CDR3 size: 15 residues. V lost 1 base and J 3 bases, leaving 9 bases between the germline ends. The DNA for the CDR3 is TGTGCCAGCAGCTTAGGAGTAGCGGACACCGGGGAGCTGTTTTTT. Residues: CASSLGVADTGELFF.

This clone was seen a few times. The genes are TRBV13 and TRBJ2-2; tentative D call: TRBD2 (6 bases). V was trimmed by 5 bases and J by 0 bases, leaving 13 bases between them. Germline CDR1 is PRHDT and CDR2 is FYEKMQ (reference sequence). This CDR3 has 16 residues. The CDR3 spells CASSQRAGSNTGELFF. Written as DNA, the CDR3 is TGTGCCAGCAGCCAGAGGGCGGGATCGAACACCGGGGAGCTGTTTTTT.

V gene TRBV5-1 combines with J gene TRBJ2-2, with 7 bases fitting TRBD1. The V gene end was trimmed by 5 bases and the J gene end by 8 bases; junction bases not matched to a gene: 6. This CDR3 has 13 amino acids. Germline assignment: CDR1 SGHRS and CDR2 YFSETQ. The CDR3 nucleotides are TGCGCCAGCAGGAGACAGGGCTTGGGGGAGCTGTTTTTT. This sequence encodes CASRRQGLGELFF.

The chain carries TRBV7-2 and TRBJ2-7; 12 bases are shared with TRBD1. Germline assignment: CDR1 SGHTA and CDR2 FQGNSA. With V trimmed by 5 bases and J by 6 bases, 5 bases remained unmatched. This CDR3 is 14 amino acids long. The CDR3 protein is CASSPGTGGFEQYF. For the CDR3, the DNA is TGTGCCAGCAGCCCCGGGACAGGGGGCTTCGAGCAGTACTTC. Full variable domain (missing parts from reference TRBV7-2 and TRBJ2-7): GAGVSQSPSNKVTEKGKDVELRCDPISGHTALYWYRQSLGQGLEFLIYFQGNSAPDKSGLPSDRFSAERTGGSVSTLTIQRTQQEDSAVYLCASSPGTGGFEQYFGPGTRLTVT.

This clone was counted only a few times. V gene TRBV10-3 combines with J gene TRBJ1-5; 8 positions match TRBD1. Germline V gene lookup returns CDR1 ENHRY and CDR2 SYGVKD. The CDR3 extends over 13 amino acids. Trimming took 10 bases from V and 5 from J; bases not matched to a gene: 7. The CDR3 DNA follows: TGTGCCACCAGGGGGCAAGGGGATCAGCCCCAGCATTTT. It specifies CATRGQGDQPQHF.

This rearrangement joins TRBV7-9 to TRBJ2-7; 7 bases line up with TRBD1. The CDR3 sequence is 14 residues long. Germline CDR1 and CDR2: SEHNR and FQNEAQ (reference sequence). V gave up 3 bases and J gave up 5 bases; unmatched junction bases: 7. In nucleotides, the CDR3 is TGTGCCAGCAGCTTTTATAAGGGGGCGGACGAGCAGTACTTC. Translating it yields CASSFYKGADEQYF. The complete variable domain, with remaining parts taken from reference TRBV7-9 and TRBJ2-7, reads DTGVSQNPRHKITKRGQNVTFRCDPISEHNRLYWYRQTLGQGPEFLTYFQNEAQLEKSRLLSDRFSAERPKGSFSTLEIQRTEQGDSAMYLCASSFYKGADEQYFGPGTRLTVT.

This sequence joins TRBV10-2 and TRBJ1-5; D is unresolved. Germline assignment: CDR1 WSHSY and CDR2 SAAADI. The CDR3 extends over 13 amino acids. V was trimmed by 2 bases and J by 5 bases, leaving 7 bases between them. CDR3 DNA sequence: TGCGCCAGCAGTGAGGGGAGGGATCAGCCCCAGCATTTT. Translated, it gives CASSEGRDQPQHF.

This chain links TRBV27 with TRBJ1-4, with D perhaps TRBD1 (5 bases). In germline, CDR1 is MNHEY, CDR2 SMNVEV (reference sequence). V was shortened by 3 bases and J by 10 bases, with 15 bases between the two germline ends. The CDR3 contains 14 residues. The DNA of the CDR3 is TGTGCCAGCAGTTTTCTCCCGGGGGTTGGAAAACTGTTTTTT. It codes for CASSFLPGVGKLFF.

This chain connects TRBV7-6 to TRBJ1-2; the match to TRBD1 covers 8 bases. The CDR3 is 17 residues long. V lost 5 bases to trimming and J lost 3 bases; unmatched junction nucleotides: 14. Germline CDR1 reads SGHVS; CDR2 reads FNYEAQ. In DNA form, the CDR3 reads TGTGCCAGCAGCCCCGGGACAGGCCCCCCTAAAGACTATGGCTACACCTTC. Translation gives CASSPGTGPPKDYGYTF.

The chain combines TRBV25-1 with TRBJ2-2, with 8 nucleotides matching TRBD2. Unmatched junction bases numbered 5, after V lost 5 bases and J lost 6 bases. Germline assignment: CDR1 MGHDK and CDR2 SYGVNS. This CDR3 has 14 amino acids. The CDR3 DNA is TGTGCCAGCAGTCCGGGGGGGCCGGCCGGGGAGCTGTTTTTT. This gives the protein CASSPGGPAGELFF.

V and J are TRBV10-1 and TRBJ2-7, with 11 nucleotides matching TRBD2. From germline, CDR1 is WNHNN and CDR2 SYGVQD (reference sequence). There are 14 residues in the CDR3. V gave up 6 bases and J gave up 3 bases; unmatched junction bases: 4. CDR3 in DNA: TGCGCCAGCAGGACAGGGACTAGCGGCTACGAGCAGTACTTC. Protein: CASRTGTSGYEQYF.

This chain links TRBV15 with TRBJ2-3; D remains ambiguous. Germline V gene data show CDR1 as LNHNV and CDR2 as YYDKDF (reference sequence). V lost 6 bases to trimming and J lost 1 base, with 8 bases between them. CDR3 length equals 13 residues. The CDR3 sequence is CATSSPGTDTQYF. As DNA, the CDR3 is TGTGCCACCAGTTCCCCCGGCACAGATACGCAGTATTTT.